A selection of T cell receptor beta chains follows, all from one sample in a study of radiotherapy plus CTLA-4 blockade in lung cancer. Repertoires were generated with immunoSEQ multiplex PCR, while TCRdb's copy carries only in-frame clones and drops some. Seen here are around 65,000 clones, roughly 80% observed once, and the top ten hold approximately 4%. The specimen comprised peripheral blood, sampled from a patient treated with radiotherapy plus ipilimumab. The source of these receptors is a human donor with non-small cell lung cancer who had a complete response to radiotherapy plus ipilimumab. CDR3s include the opening cysteine and the closing phenylalanine or tryptophan. The D gene is left open where the match is weak. Rows may omit the clone size; those that give it use once, few, many or a size class.

>once|TRBV5-1|TRBD1|TRBJ2-1
CASGGQGAGNEQFF
TGCGCCAGCGGAGGACAGGGGGCGGGAAATGAGCAGTTCTTC
>.|TRBV9|.|TRBJ1-2
CASSVEGGGGYGYTF
TGTGCCAGCAGCGTAGAGGGGGGGGGCGGCTATGGCTACACCTTC
>once|TRBV9|TRBD1|TRBJ1-4
CASSVAPTGGNEKLFF
TGTGCCAGCAGCGTAGCCCCGACAGGGGGAAATGAAAAACTGTTTTTT
>.|TRBV10-3|TRBD1|TRBJ2-5
CAISEGDSSGTQYF
TGTGCCATCAGTGAGGGGGACAGCTCGGGGACCCAGTACTTC
>.|TRBV25-1|.|TRBJ1-2
CASSELGGNYGYTF
TGTGCCAGCAGTGAACTCGGCGGCAACTATGGCTACACCTTC
>.|TRBV5-6|.|TRBJ1-2
CASSLVKGLSDYGYTF
TGTGCCAGCAGCTTGGTAAAGGGACTTTCAGACTATGGCTACACCTTC
>once|TRBV5-1|.|TRBJ1-1
CASSLAPMNTEAFF
TGCGCCAGCAGCTTGGCCCCAATGAACACTGAAGCTTTCTTT
>.|TRBV27|TRBD1|TRBJ1-3
CASSPRDRSGNTIYF
TGTGCCAGCAGTCCCCGGGACAGATCTGGAAACACCATATATTTT
>few|TRBV21-1|.|TRBJ1-2
CASSKERGSCASYGYTF
TGTGCCAGCAGCAAAGAAAGGGGGTCGTGTGCTAGCTATGGCTACACCTTC
>.|TRBV11-2|.|TRBJ1-1
CASSLTGGDTEAFF
TGTGCCAGCAGCTTAACGGGGGGAGACACTGAAGCTTTCTTT
>.|TRBV7-9|.|TRBJ2-3
CASSFQGGDTQYF
TGTGCCAGCAGCTTCCAGGGGGGAGATACGCAGTATTTT
>.|TRBV27|.|TRBJ2-1
CASRGDRSFSGSSYNEQFF
TGTGCCAGCAGGGGGGACAGGAGTTTTAGCGGGAGCTCCTACAATGAGCAGTTCTTC
>.|TRBV4-3|.|TRBJ2-2
CASSQEGSVAGELFF
TGCGCCAGCAGCCAAGAGGGAAGCGTGGCCGGGGAGCTGTTTTTT
>.|TRBV5-1|.|TRBJ1-6
CASRPLLNAQWSPAPLHF
TGCGCCAGCAGACCGCTCCTGAACGCACAGTGGAGTCCGGCACCCCTCCACTTT
>.|TRBV30|.|TRBJ2-7
CAWTFTGRGEQYF
TGTGCCTGGACCTTTACAGGGCGGGGCGAGCAGTACTTC
>.|TRBV19|.|TRBJ1-1
CASSMALTRNTEAFF
TGTGCCAGTAGTATGGCCCTGACAAGGAACACTGAAGCTTTCTTT
>.|TRBV7-6|.|TRBJ1-5
CASSLQPASNQPQHF
TGTGCCAGCAGCTTACAACCAGCTAGCAATCAGCCCCAGCATTTT
>.|TRBV7-9|.|TRBJ2-5
CASSGRGSYQETQYF
TGTGCCAGCAGCGGTAGGGGTTCCTATCAAGAGACCCAGTACTTC
>.|TRBV6-1|.|TRBJ2-3
CASSEAGEDTQYF
TGTGCCAGCAGTGAAGCAGGAGAAGATACGCAGTATTTT
>.|TRBV28|TRBD1|TRBJ2-5
CASSLPTQTGYQETQYF
TGTGCCAGCAGTTTACCCACCCAGACAGGGTACCAAGAGACCCAGTACTTC
>.|TRBV6-5|TRBD2|TRBJ2-7
CASRSLERGAHEQYF
TGTGCCAGCAGATCTCTTGAGCGGGGGGCCCACGAGCAGTACTTC
>few|TRBV15|.|TRBJ1-5
CATSRGEVRPQPQHF
TGTGCCACCAGCAGAGGGGAAGTGCGTCCTCAGCCCCAGCATTTT